Following are 7 T cell receptor beta chains from one sample sequenced in a study of blood T cell repertoires in COVID-19. Some clones are missing from TCRdb's copy, which holds only in-frame ones; the method was immunoSEQ multiplex PCR. The sample holds some 530,000 clones; about 88% are singletons and the top ten take roughly 8.5%. Sequenced input: PBMCs or T cells enriched from blood (not recorded which). Receptors were obtained from a woman aged 55-70 years who had recovered from COVID-19.

The V call is TRBV5-3, the J call TRBJ2-7; 8 bases fit TRBD1. TRBV5-3 is annotated as an ORF whose role is uncertain. This CDR3 has 17 residues. The V gene end was trimmed by 0 bases and the J gene end by 0 bases; junction bases not matched to a gene: 8. The CDR3 reads CARSLGRQGKSSYEQYF. The CDR3 coding sequence is TGTGCCAGAAGCTTGGGGCGACAGGGGAAGAGCTCCTACGAGCAGTACTTC.

The V call is TRBV24-1, the J call TRBJ2-1, with 10 bases fitting TRBD2. Germline V gene data show CDR1 as KGHDR and CDR2 as SFDVKD. V shed 4 bases and J 3 bases; nucleotides not matched to a gene: 14. This CDR3 region has 19 residues. In DNA, the CDR3 is TGTGCCACCAGTGACCCTAACCCTTTAGCGGGGGGCCACTACAATGAGCAGTTCTTC. As protein: CATSDPNPLAGGHYNEQFF.

This clone occurred once. V gene TRBV12-3 or TRBV12-4 combines with J gene TRBJ2-7, with D tentatively TRBD1 (6 bases). The ends were cut back, 5 bases at V and 2 bases at J, with 7 bases in the middle. The CDR3 loop spans 12 amino acids. DNA of the CDR3: TGTGCCAGCAGTGGGACACCCTACGAGCAGTACTTC. Residues: CASSGTPYEQYF.

This chain uses TRBV7-2 with TRBJ2-5, with 12 nucleotides matching TRBD1. The CDR3 covers 16 residues. The V segment lost 3 bases and the J segment 4 bases; nucleotides outside the gene matches: 6. Germline CDR1 SGHTA, CDR2 FQGNSA. CDR3 DNA: TGTGCCAGCAGCTTCTCCGGGACAGGGGGCGGAGAGACCCAGTACTTC. Translated, it gives CASSFSGTGGGETQYF.

V usage is TRBV3-1 (or the pseudogene TRBV3-2) and J usage is TRBJ1-3; D is undetermined. In germline, CDR1 is LGHDT, CDR2 YNNKEL (reference sequence). V lost 4 bases and J 4 bases, leaving 8 bases between the germline ends. CDR3 length: 13 residues. CDR3 in DNA: TGTGCCAGCAGCCCAACTGAGGGAAACACCATATATTTT. This translates into CASSPTEGNTIYF.

The rearrangement uses TRBV28 and TRBJ1-3; D is unclear. The V end lost 5 bases, the J end lost 4 bases, and 15 bases lay between the germline ends. This CDR3 spans 15 amino acids. Germline-derived CDR1 and CDR2 are MDHEN and SYDVKM. The CDR3 here is CASSTHALGGNTIYF. The CDR3 coding sequence is TGTGCCAGCAGTACCCACGCCCTCGGGGGAAACACCATATATTTT.

The rearrangement joins TRBV5-1 to TRBJ2-3; 12 positions agree with TRBD2. V shed 7 bases, J shed 3 bases, and the junction held 6 bases outside the gene matches. The CDR3 length is 15 residues. Germline values: CDR1 SGHRS, CDR2 YFSETQ. CDR3 loop: CASRKLAGGTDTQYF. The CDR3 DNA is TGCGCCAGCCGCAAACTAGCGGGGGGAACAGATACGCAGTATTTT.